These 22 T cell receptor beta chains came from one sample sequenced in a study of cytomegalovirus exposure and HLA in healthy donors. Generated by immunoSEQ multiplex PCR, the TCRdb table keeps only in-frame clones and is missing some. The table lists some 190,000 clones, approximately 85% of them singletons. The sequenced sample was PBMCs. Receptors were obtained from a woman between 18 and 29 years old in good health and CMV-seronegative.

The gene calls are TRBV2 and TRBJ1-3, with 7 bases lining up with TRBD1. The V gene end was trimmed by 6 bases and the J gene end by 0 bases; junction bases not matched to a gene: 20. The CDR3 contains 20 residues. The germline gives CDR1 SNHLY, CDR2 FYNNEI. In DNA, the CDR3 is TGTGCCAGCAGCCTCTTGCGGACAGGAGGCAGACCTAGCTCTGGAAACACCATATATTTT. Protein product: CASSLLRTGGRPSSGNTIYF.

This clone came up a few times. The CDR3 DNA sequence: TGCGCCAGCAGCTACTCCTCCGGGACAGGGGGCTACGAGCAGTACTTC. Translated: CASSYSSGTGGYEQYF. The gene calls are TRBV5-1 and TRBJ2-7; 11 nucleotides line up with TRBD1. CDR3 length: 16 amino acids. Unmatched junction bases numbered 8, after V lost 3 bases and J lost 3 bases. Germline V gene data show CDR1 as SGHRS and CDR2 as YFSETQ.

This clone was seen once. The chain recombines TRBV28 with TRBJ2-5; 7 bases match TRBD2. This CDR3 is built from 16 residues. Germline V CDR1 and CDR2: MDHEN, SYDVKM. J lost 4 bases, V lost 6 bases, and 14 bases had no gene match. The CDR3: CASSYPRGGVGETQYF. Here the CDR3 DNA reads TGTGCCAGCAGCTACCCCCGCGGGGGTGTCGGAGAGACCCAGTACTTC.

Worth noting for this clone: One end of the junction varies from germline; a read error may be responsible. V gene TRBV6-1 combines with J gene TRBJ2-7; no reliable D call. Germline CDR1 reads MNHNS; CDR2 reads SASEGT. The CDR3 totals 11 residues. CDR3 nucleotides: TGTGCCAGCAGTGTTCAAACCACTCCCCACTTC. Translating gives CASSVQTTPHF.

The chain links TRBV5-1 to TRBJ1-3; D call uncertain. This CDR3 is built from 14 residues. With 3 bases removed from V and 7 bases from J, the gap between germline ends came to 14 bases. The germline gives CDR1 SGHRS, CDR2 YFSETQ. CDR3 loop: CASSSDGLWNTIYF. The CDR3 DNA follows: TGCGCCAGCAGCTCGGACGGACTCTGGAACACCATATATTTT.

The CDR3 spells CASSQNREDVILSYNEQFF. The CDR3 DNA follows: TGTGCCAGCAGCCAAAATAGGGAGGATGTTATACTATCCTACAATGAGCAGTTCTTC. This rearrangement joins TRBV14 to TRBJ2-1, with TRBD2 as a possible D gene (6 bases). V lost 2 bases, J lost 1 base, and 21 bases lay in between. Germline V CDR1 and CDR2: SGHDN, FVKESK. The CDR3 has 19 residues.

V and J are TRBV2 and TRBJ1-2; possibly TRBD1 for D (5 bases). Deletions cut 10 bases from V and 6 bases from J, with 18 bases between. The CDR3 loop spans 13 amino acids. The germline V gene has CDR1 SNHLY and CDR2 FYNNEI. The CDR3 DNA sequence: TGTGCCACCAGCCTGGGGAGGGGCGATGGCTACACCTTC. Its protein is CATSLGRGDGYTF.

The chain joins TRBV19 to TRBJ2-7; 7 nucleotides match TRBD1. V was pared by 9 bases and J by 7 bases, with 15 bases of the junction left unmatched. This CDR3 has 14 amino acids. Germline V gene sequence: CDR1 LNHDA, CDR2 SQIVND (reference sequence). CDR3 DNA sequence: TGTGCCAGCCGACAGGGTCCGATTTCGAGGGAGCAGTACTTC. This encodes CASRQGPISREQYF.

This chain joins TRBV5-1 and TRBJ2-1; 9 bases fit TRBD2. CDR1 and CDR2 from the germline V gene are SGHRS and YFSETQ. This CDR3 is 17 amino acids long. J gave up 7 bases and V 0 bases, and 11 bases lay outside the gene matches. CDR3 bases: TGCGCCAGCAGCTTGGCAGGAGGGGGACTAGCCCTGAATGAGCAGTTCTTC. Translated, it gives CASSLAGGGLALNEQFF.

This sequence joins TRBV11-3 and TRBJ2-7, with TRBD1 matching over 12 bases. Looked up from germline, CDR1 is SGHNT and CDR2 is YENEEA. CDR3 size: 14 residues. The V segment lost 5 bases and the J segment 7 bases; nucleotides outside the gene matches: 6. CDR3 coding DNA: TGTGCCAGCAGCCTGGGACAGGGGGCCGGTGAGCAGTACTTC. This encodes CASSLGQGAGEQYF. Supplemented by reference TRBV11-3 and TRBJ2-7, the full variable domain reads EAGVVQSPRYKIIEKKQPVAFWCNPISGHNTLYWYLQNLGQGPELLIRYENEEAVDDSQLPKDRFSAERLKGVDSTLKIQPAELGDSAVYLCASSLGQGAGEQYFGPGTRLTVT.

The V call is TRBV5-1, the J call TRBJ1-5; TRBD1 matches at 8 bases. The CDR3 length is 14 residues. Trimming at V came to 2 bases and at J to 5 bases, leaving 3 bases not matched to a gene. Looked up from germline, CDR1 is SGHRS and CDR2 is YFSETQ. CDR3: CASSFSGGDQPQHF. The CDR3 region has the DNA TGCGCCAGCAGCTTTTCAGGGGGCGATCAGCCCCAGCATTTT.

The chain's CDR3 is CASKLNIDRTIQYF. For the CDR3, the DNA is TGTGCCAGCAAACTAAACATAGACAGAACTATACAGTACTTC. V gene TRBV27 combines with J gene TRBJ2-7; possible D gene TRBD1, 5 bases. CDR3 length equals 14 residues. Trimming stripped 7 bases from V and 10 bases from J, with 23 bases between. Germline V gives CDR1 MNHEY, CDR2 SMNVEV (reference sequence).

V usage is TRBV5-6 and J usage is TRBJ2-1; TRBD2 aligns across 11 bases. The length of the CDR3 is 17 residues. Germline V gene data show CDR1 as SGHDT and CDR2 as YYEEEE. Trimming took 0 bases from V and 5 from J; bases not matched to a gene: 7. CDR3 nucleotides: TGTGCCAGCAGCTTGGGACTAGCGGGGACCTATAACAATGAGCAGTTCTTC. This gives the protein CASSLGLAGTYNNEQFF.

This chain connects TRBV10-3 to TRBJ2-2, with TRBD2 matching over 14 bases. The V and J ends lost 7 bases and 3 bases, in that order; junction bases with no gene match: 16. In germline, CDR1 is ENHRY, CDR2 SYGVKD. The CDR3 runs to 20 residues. CDR3 in DNA: TGTGCCATCAAGGCGGCCGCCGGGACTAGCGGGAGAGACGACACCGGGGAGCTGTTTTTT. Its protein product is CAIKAAAGTSGRDDTGELFF.

The chain has TRBV29-1 and TRBJ1-1, with D possibly TRBD1 on 6 matching bases. CDR1 and CDR2 from the germline V gene are SQVTM and ANQGSEA. The CDR3 extends over 11 amino acids. Trimming removed 5 bases at V and 6 bases at J, with 10 bases between. CDR3 residues: CSVREGAEAFF. In DNA, the CDR3 is TGCAGCGTTCGTGAGGGGGCTGAAGCTTTCTTT.

This clone was detected once. The rearrangement links TRBV27 to TRBJ1-1; 7 bases match TRBD1. This CDR3 has 15 amino acids. The germline V gene has CDR1 MNHEY and CDR2 SMNVEV (reference sequence). J lost 12 bases, V lost 4 bases, and 17 bases had no gene match. The CDR3 loop reads CASSSFGTVVSVTFF. CDR3 DNA: TGTGCCAGCAGTTCTTTTGGGACAGTGGTTTCGGTTACTTTCTTT.

This rearrangement joins TRBV27 to TRBJ2-7; 12 bases are a match to TRBD2. Per the germline V gene, CDR1 is MNHEY and CDR2 is SMNVEV (reference sequence). The CDR3 covers 14 residues. After removal of 6 bases from V and 5 bases from J, the junction contained 5 bases not matched to a gene. In nucleotides, the CDR3 is TGTGCCAGCAGATTGACTAGCGGGAGAGACGAGCAGTACTTC. Translation gives CASRLTSGRDEQYF.

The gene calls are TRBV5-4 and TRBJ2-3, with unresolved D. CDR3 size: 15 residues. Germline assignment: CDR1 SGHNT and CDR2 YYREEE (reference sequence). Trimming took 4 bases from V and 1 from J, leaving 13 bases between them. The DNA of the CDR3 is TGTGCCAGCAGCACCCTCCCCCTAGGCACAGATACGCAGTATTTT. This codes for CASSTLPLGTDTQYF.

The chain joins TRBV5-1 to TRBJ2-1, with 7 bases identical to TRBD1. The CDR3 loop spans 14 amino acids. CDR1 is SGHRS and CDR2 is YFSETQ in the germline V gene. With 4 bases clipped from V and 2 bases from J, the junction kept 3 bases outside the gene matches. Written as DNA, the CDR3 is TGCGCCAGCAGCCGGGACAGTACCTACAATGAGCAGTTCTTC. It specifies CASSRDSTYNEQFF.

The chain carries TRBV10-3 and TRBJ1-2, with a possible D match to TRBD1 (5 bases). The CDR3 totals 11 residues. V was cut by 10 bases and J by 6 bases, with 12 bases left in between. Germline V CDR1 and CDR2: ENHRY, SYGVKD. The DNA of the CDR3 is TGTGCCACCGGCGGGGGAGATGGCTACACCTTC. Translating gives CATGGGDGYTF.

The chain links TRBV2 to TRBJ1-2; 11 bases match TRBD1. The trim removed 6 bases at V and 3 bases at J, leaving 9 bases unmatched. The CDR3 length is 16 residues. The germline V gene encodes CDR1 SNHLY and CDR2 FYNNEI. The CDR3: CASRIGQGARDYGYTF. The DNA for the CDR3 is TGTGCCAGCAGGATTGGACAGGGGGCGCGGGACTATGGCTACACCTTC.

V and J are TRBV6-5 and TRBJ2-7; TRBD1 is a possible D gene (6 bases). The CDR3 is 15 amino acids. V dropped 6 bases and J dropped 2 bases, with 17 bases sitting between them. Germline V gene lookup returns CDR1 MNHEY and CDR2 SVGAGI. The CDR3 is CASSSAWGPTYEQYF. For the CDR3, the DNA is TGTGCCAGCAGCTCCGCCTGGGGGCCTACCTACGAGCAGTACTTC.